This T cell receptor beta chain was observed in a study of PD-1 and CTLA-4 blockade in melanoma. Sequencing was performed with immunoSEQ multiplex PCR; in TCRdb, only in-frame clones are kept and a portion is missing. Among tens of thousands of clones listed, about 89% were seen once. This clone was seen a single time. This CDR3 is built from 18 residues. V gave up 1 base and J gave up 5 bases; unmatched junction bases: 8. The germline CDR1 and CDR2 sequences are MDHEN and SYDVKM. This specimen consisted of CD8+ T cells from peripheral blood, obtained before anti-PD-1 treatment. The V call is TRBV28, the J call TRBJ2-3; TRBD2 matches at 14 bases. This clonotype originated in a human donor with melanoma. The CDR3 here is CASSLSRGLAGDRDTQYF. CDR3 coding DNA: TGTGCCAGCAGTTTATCACGGGGACTAGCGGGAGATAGAGATACGCAGTATTTT.